The rows below give T cell receptor beta chains drawn from one sample of a study of T cells in localized non-small cell lung cancer. Repertoires were generated with immunoSEQ multiplex PCR, while TCRdb's copy carries only in-frame clones and drops some. The sample includes 30,000 to 40,000 clones, over 75% seen only once; the top ten take about 18%. Sequencing was performed on peripheral blood, taken before any cancer treatment. These receptors were obtained from a male donor aged 60 or over with stage III squamous cell lung carcinoma. The CDR3 runs from the conserved cysteine through the conserved F or W. The D gene is left open where the match is weak. Size values are once, few and many counts, or a class for expanded clones, and some rows have none.

J gene | CDR3 length | clone size | D gene | V gene | CDR3 protein | CDR3 DNA
TRBJ1-3 | 14 | few | NA | TRBV7-8 | CASSSPRSGNTIYF | TGTGCCAGCAGCTCCCCTAGGTCTGGAAACACCATATATTTT
TRBJ2-1 | 14 | NA | NA | TRBV11-1 | CASSFAEGLNEQFF | TGTGCCAGCAGTTTCGCGGAGGGGTTAAATGAGCAGTTCTTC
TRBJ2-3 | 16 | NA | TRBD1 | TRBV5-1 | CASSLGGQGAGDTQYF | TGCGCCAGCAGCTTGGGAGGGCAGGGGGCAGGAGATACGCAGTATTTT
TRBJ1-3 | 15 | NA | NA | TRBV5-1 | CASSLLGPSGNTIYF | TGCGCCAGCAGTTTATTGGGGCCCTCTGGAAACACCATATATTTT
TRBJ1-2 | 15 | NA | TRBD1 | TRBV6-1 | CASNRLWDRADGYTF | TGTGCCAGCAATAGACTATGGGACAGGGCCGACGGCTACACCTTC
TRBJ2-5 | 15 | NA | TRBD1 | TRBV18 | CASSPRQGTQETQYF | TGTGCCAGCTCACCTAGACAGGGGACCCAAGAGACCCAGTACTTC
TRBJ2-1 | 13 | NA | TRBD1 | TRBV30 | CAWTGTGPGEQFF | TGTGCCTGGACCGGGACAGGTCCGGGTGAGCAGTTCTTC
TRBJ2-7 | 14 | NA | TRBD2 | TRBV5-1 | CASSPTSGSYEQYF | TGCGCCAGCAGCCCCACTAGCGGGAGCTACGAGCAGTACTTC
TRBJ2-5 | 12 | NA | NA | TRBV30 | CASGHEQETQYF | TGTGCCTCTGGACACGAACAAGAGACCCAGTACTTC
TRBJ1-1 | 14 | once | TRBD1 | TRBV30 | CAWRRDSLNTEAFF | TGTGCCTGGAGGCGGGACAGCCTGAACACTGAAGCTTTCTTT
TRBJ1-2 | 13 | NA | TRBD1 | TRBV6-1 | CASSPTGGYGYTF | TGTGCCAGCAGCCCAACAGGGGGCTATGGCTACACCTTC
TRBJ1-6 | 15 | NA | NA | TRBV6-5 | CASSFSGLMDSPLHF | TGTGCCAGCAGTTTCTCAGGGTTGATGGATTCACCCCTCCACTTT
TRBJ1-1 | 13 | NA | NA | TRBV11-1 | CASSLQRNTEAFF | TGTGCCAGCAGCCTTCAAAGGAACACTGAAGCTTTCTTT
TRBJ1-1 | 14 | NA | NA | TRBV5-1 | CASSLGTELTEAFF | TGCGCCAGCAGCTTGGGGACAGAACTGACTGAAGCTTTCTTT
TRBJ1-5 | 12 | NA | NA | TRBV6-1 | CASSENNQPQHF | TGTGCCAGCAGTGAAAACAACCAGCCCCAGCATTTT
TRBJ1-3 | 16 | NA | NA | TRBV6-5 | CASSYVSELSGNTIYF | TGTGCCAGCAGTTACGTGTCGGAGCTCTCTGGAAACACCATATATTTT
TRBJ1-1 | 12 | once | NA | TRBV7-9 | CASSSQGAEAFF | TGTGCCAGCAGCTCCCAGGGAGCTGAAGCTTTCTTT
TRBJ2-7 | 15 | NA | TRBD2 | TRBV19 | CASSNRGGFSYEQYF | TGTGCCAGTAGTAACCGGGGGGGCTTCTCCTACGAGCAGTACTTC
TRBJ1-1 | 15 | NA | NA | TRBV6-5 | CASSYSVKKGTEAFF | TGTGCCAGCAGTTACTCGGTGAAAAAGGGCACTGAAGCTTTCTTT
TRBJ2-7 | 14 | NA | TRBD1 | TRBV2 | CATIPGQAPYEQYF | TGTGCCACCATTCCGGGACAGGCACCCTACGAGCAGTACTTC
TRBJ2-3 | 14 | NA | NA | TRBV5-1 | CASRAGPSTDTQYF | TGCGCCAGCAGGGCAGGGCCTAGCACAGATACGCAGTATTTT
TRBJ1-1 | 16 | NA | NA | TRBV6-5 | CASSYRSGFMNTEAFF | TGTGCCAGCAGTTACAGGTCAGGCTTCATGAACACTGAAGCTTTCTTT
TRBJ2-1 | 12 | once | NA | TRBV6-1 | CASSSLDFEQFF | TGTGCCAGCAGTTCCCTGGACTTCGAGCAGTTCTTC
TRBJ2-7 | 12 | NA | NA | TRBV6-5 | CASSQGGYEQYF | TGTGCCAGCAGCCAGGGGGGCTACGAGCAGTACTTC
TRBJ1-1 | 14 | NA | NA | TRBV15 | CATSERGGFTEAFF | TGTGCCACCAGCGAAAGAGGGGGTTTCACTGAAGCTTTCTTT
TRBJ1-1 | 16 | NA | TRBD1 | TRBV5-1 | CASSLDPNRGGTEAFF | TGCGCCAGCAGCCTAGACCCGAACAGGGGAGGGACTGAAGCTTTCTTT